The clone carrying this T cell receptor (beta chain) was observed a few times. Its target is not known. An expansion of CD8+CD57+ cells by flow cytometry had been shown in patients chosen for sequencing. There were no patients without severe acquired aplastic anemia. This entry belongs to a study of CD8+CD57+ T cells in acquired aplastic anemia. Study-level background: Sorting CD4+ and CD8+ cells gave DNA averaging 3.2 ug. Findings and caveats of the study: Levels of CD8+ Simpson's diversity were not significantly distinct in patients versus controls.

Genomic DNA constituted the template upon which TCR beta VDJ and CDR3 profiling was performed. TCRdb itself ran the reads through MiXCR, one entry per CDR3 protein. The repertoire holds about 180,000 distinct CDR3 sequences, approximately 48% seen once, with 13% in the top ten. The length of the CDR3 is 14 residues. V was clipped by 4 bases and J by 7 bases; unmatched bases: 4. Germline CDR1 reads KGHDR; CDR2 reads SFDVKD. This sequence originates from a human donor with aplastic anemia. V usage is TRBV24-1 and J usage is TRBJ1-5; 9 nucleotides match TRBD1. The material sequenced was sorted CD4+, CD8+, or CD8+CD57+ T cells (not recorded which) from PBMCs. DNA of the CDR3: TGTGCCACCAGTGACTCGGACAGGGGACAGCCCCAGCATTTT. Translation gives CATSDSDRGQPQHF.